Below, one TCR beta chain is given with its context. The V gene's germline CDR1 is GTSNPN and CDR2 SVGIG (reference sequence). V dropped 5 bases and J dropped 9; count of bases not matched to a gene: 14. The CDR3 contains 15 residues. The data were taken from a study of blood T cell repertoires in COVID-19. Study overall: T cells, B-cell-depleted T cells, or PBMCs supplied cDNA or gDNA.

As processed by the authors: Estimation of nucleated cell counts was performed using reference gene primer amplification. Data came from immunoSEQ multiplex PCR; TCRdb stores just in-frame clones and leaves some out. The V and J calls and clone size come from that table; D and trimming were worked out from the DNA. The sample consists of some 100,000 clones, 85% to 90% of them appearing once. The specimen was peripheral blood. This receptor was identified in a man between 65 and 79 years old who had recovered from COVID-19. The rearrangement links TRBV30 to TRBJ2-1, with 9 bases identical to TRBD2. The CDR3: CAWAIYSGSLAEQFF. DNA of the CDR3: TGTGCCTGGGCGATCTATAGCGGGAGTTTGGCTGAGCAGTTCTTC.